These 19 T cell receptor beta chains were sequenced from one sample in a study of blood T cell repertoires in COVID-19. This table comes from immunoSEQ multiplex PCR, and its TCRdb copy is limited to in-frame clones, with some not included. Among 150,000 to 200,000 clones listed, about 89% were seen once. Sample: peripheral blood. These receptors came from a middle-aged man with active or convalescent COVID-19.

The DNA of the CDR3 is TGTGCCAGCAGGAATGGACGGACAGGGGGCCGGCAAGAGACCCAGTACTTC. Protein product: CASRNGRTGGRQETQYF. The rearrangement joins TRBV11-2 to TRBJ2-5, with 11 bases fitting TRBD1. From germline, CDR1 is SGHAT and CDR2 FQNNGV. This CDR3 spans 17 amino acids. J was trimmed by 2 bases and V by 6 bases; bases with no gene match: 11.

V is TRBV19 and J is TRBJ2-7; D possibly corresponds to TRBD2 (5 bases). V gave up 5 bases and J gave up 2 bases, with 13 bases separating them. CDR1 is LNHDA and CDR2 is SQIVND in the germline V gene (reference sequence). The CDR3 contains 14 residues. Here the CDR3 reads CASSVSGRPYEQYF. Written as DNA, the CDR3 is TGTGCCAGTAGTGTCAGCGGAAGGCCCTACGAGCAGTACTTC.

The V and J genes are TRBV6-5 and TRBJ1-2; D ambiguous. Germline CDR1 MNHEY, CDR2 SVGAGI. The CDR3 has 12 amino acids. With 6 bases removed from V and 8 bases from J, the gap between germline ends came to 13 bases. This chain's CDR3 is CASSWNGEGYTF. CDR3 coding DNA: TGTGCCAGCAGCTGGAATGGAGAGGGCTACACCTTC.

V and J are TRBV30 and TRBJ1-2; D remains ambiguous. CDR3 length: 12 amino acids. Germline CDR1 reads GTSNPN; CDR2 reads SVGIG (reference sequence). Trimming removed 0 bases from V and 9 bases from J, with 11 bases in between. CDR3 sequence (DNA): TGTGCCTGGAGTGTACATGTATCGAGCTACACCTTC. Its translation: CAWSVHVSSYTF.

The chain carries TRBV28 and TRBJ1-5; no clear D. V was cut by 2 bases and J by 6 bases, with 14 bases left in between. Looked up from germline, CDR1 is MDHEN and CDR2 is SYDVKM. The CDR3 consists of 15 residues. DNA for the CDR3: TGTGCCAGCAGTTTACCTGGGGTTGCGGGTCAGCCCCAGCATTTT. Amino acid sequence: CASSLPGVAGQPQHF.

This clone turned up a few times. The V gene is TRBV27, the J gene TRBJ1-6; 8 nucleotides match TRBD1. This CDR3 contains 16 residues. Germline lookup yields CDR1 MNHEY and CDR2 SMNVEV (reference sequence). V trimming: 5 bases; J trimming: 4 bases; junction bases outside the gene matches: 7. The DNA for the CDR3 is TGTGCCAGCAGTACCTGGACAGGGAGTTATAATTCACCCCTCCACTTT. Amino acids: CASSTWTGSYNSPLHF.

The chain is built from TRBV12-5 and TRBJ1-3; D is possibly TRBD1 (5 bases). Germline V gene sequence: CDR1 LGHNT, CDR2 FRNRAP. The CDR3 has 16 amino acids. Trimming left V 1 base short and J 0 bases short, with 10 bases between. CDR3 bases: TGTGCTAGTGGTTTGGGGGGCCATTTCTCTGGAAACACCATATATTTT. Amino acid sequence: CASGLGGHFSGNTIYF.

The chain recombines TRBV6-2 or TRBV6-3 with TRBJ1-1; D remains ambiguous. Trimming removed 0 bases at V and 4 bases at J, with 9 bases between. The CDR3 is 14 residues long. The germline V gene has CDR1 MNHEY and CDR2 SVGEGT. The CDR3 sequence is CASSYSGSVTEAFF. CDR3 DNA sequence: TGTGCCAGCAGTTACTCGGGCAGTGTCACTGAAGCTTTCTTT.

V gene TRBV27 combines with J gene TRBJ2-1; D might be TRBD1 (6 bases). Per the germline V gene, CDR1 is MNHEY and CDR2 is SMNVEV (reference sequence). V lost 5 bases, J lost 7 bases, and 24 bases lay in between. The CDR3 contains 17 residues. CDR3 sequence: CASSPIVPKGVQNEQFF. The DNA of the CDR3 is TGTGCCAGCAGTCCAATCGTTCCCAAGGGGGTCCAAAATGAGCAGTTCTTC.

The chain links TRBV6-5 to TRBJ1-5, with unresolved D. This CDR3 has 15 amino acids. The germline CDR1 and CDR2 sequences are MNHEY and SVGAGI. V was clipped by 5 bases and J by 0 bases, with 11 bases between them. Here the CDR3 DNA reads TGTGCCAGCAGTCCCGACTGGAATAGCAATCAGCCCCAGCATTTT. Translating gives CASSPDWNSNQPQHF.

The chain carries TRBV5-1 and TRBJ1-4, with TRBD1 matching over 8 bases. The CDR3 totals 17 residues. The germline CDR1 and CDR2 sequences are SGHRS and YFSETQ. Trimming at V came to 4 bases and at J to 7 bases, leaving 15 bases not matched to a gene. The CDR3 loop reads CASSLTPDREGGEKLFF. The CDR3 DNA reads TGCGCCAGCAGCCTAACCCCGGACAGGGAAGGGGGTGAAAAACTGTTTTTT.

The chain carries TRBV5-4 and TRBJ1-2, with a weak D call TRBD1 (5 bases). Germline CDR1 is SGHNT and CDR2 is YYREEE (reference sequence). V was pared by 3 bases and J by 5 bases, with 8 bases between. The CDR3 totals 12 residues. The CDR3 protein is CASSSAGYGYTF. For the CDR3, the DNA is TGTGCCAGCAGCTCGGCAGGGTATGGCTACACCTTC.

The chain has TRBV7-2 and TRBJ1-2; D gene uncertain. This CDR3 has 13 residues. V lost 5 bases and J lost 2, with 9 bases in between. Germline loops: CDR1 SGHTA, CDR2 FQGNSA. The DNA of the CDR3 is TGTGCCAGCAGCGCGGACTTCAACTATGGCTACACCTTC. This translates into CASSADFNYGYTF.

The V gene is TRBV11-2, the J gene TRBJ2-3; D is uncertain. The CDR3 consists of 14 residues. Germline CDR1 and CDR2: SGHAT and FQNNGV. The ends were cut back, 5 bases at V and 2 bases at J, with 11 bases in the middle. This CDR3 reads CASSQTWLTDTQYF. Here the CDR3 DNA reads TGTGCCAGCAGCCAAACCTGGCTCACAGATACGCAGTATTTT.

The V call is TRBV7-8, the J call TRBJ1-1; TRBD1 agrees at 7 bases. From germline, CDR1 is SGHVS and CDR2 FQNEAQ. The junction had 6 bases not matched to a gene; V was cut back by 0 bases and J by 5 bases. The CDR3 consists of 15 residues. The CDR3 nucleotides are TGTGCCAGCAGCTTAGCGGGGACAGTGGGGACTGAAGCTTTCTTT. Amino acid sequence: CASSLAGTVGTEAFF.

Here the CDR3 reads CASSHGLLRLAGASSSSDTQYF. In DNA, the CDR3 is TGTGCCAGCAGCCATGGCCTCCTGAGGCTAGCGGGGGCCTCGAGCAGCTCAGATACGCAGTATTTT. The V and J genes are TRBV3-1 (or the pseudogene TRBV3-2) and TRBJ2-3; the match to TRBD2 covers 10 bases. Germline V gene lookup returns CDR1 LGHDT and CDR2 YNNKEL (reference sequence). The CDR3 consists of 22 residues. V shed 3 bases, J shed 4 bases, and the junction held 25 bases outside the gene matches.

The rearrangement uses TRBV19 and TRBJ2-6, with D possibly matching TRBD2 (5 bases). The CDR3 contains 14 residues. Trimming cost V 7 bases and J 2 bases, with 9 bases left between them. CDR1 is LNHDA and CDR2 is SQIVND in the germline V gene (reference sequence). The CDR3 region is CASNRGTGANVLTF. CDR3 bases: TGTGCCAGTAACCGAGGGACTGGGGCCAACGTCCTGACTTTC.

This chain's CDR3 is CASGLVKLAGRTDTQYF. The CDR3, as DNA: TGTGCTAGTGGTTTGGTCAAACTAGCGGGCCGCACAGATACGCAGTATTTT. The rearrangement links TRBV12-5 to TRBJ2-3, with 9 bases that match TRBD2. The CDR3 spans 17 residues. V was clipped by 0 bases and J by 1 base; unmatched bases: 5. Germline V gene lookup returns CDR1 LGHNT and CDR2 FRNRAP.

V is TRBV27 and J is TRBJ2-7; TRBD1 aligns across 9 bases. The germline CDR1 and CDR2 sequences are MNHEY and SMNVEV (reference sequence). This CDR3 region has 14 residues. With 6 bases clipped from V and 5 bases from J, the junction kept 8 bases outside the gene matches. Written as DNA, the CDR3 is TGTGCCAGCAGCCCGACAGGGGGGTTAAACGAGCAGTACTTC. Encoded protein: CASSPTGGLNEQYF.